The entry below gives a single T cell receptor (beta chain) sequence along with its context. Per the germline V gene, CDR1 is KGHSH and CDR2 is LQKENI. Trimming removed 1 base from V and 0 bases from J, with 10 bases in between. The CDR3 totals 15 residues. The data stem from a study of blood T cell repertoires in COVID-19. Study-level background: COVID-19 samples collected from the United States, Italy and Spain covered acute and convalescent phases. Nucleic acid was either cDNA or gDNA, and it came from T cells, B-cell-depleted T cells, or PBMCs.

Only in-frame clones appear in the TCRdb table, and some are missing; sequencing was by immunoSEQ multiplex PCR. Of fewer than 350,000 clones listed, roughly 88% are singletons. This chain connects TRBV18 to TRBJ2-7; the D is unclear. This sequence was found in a young man with active or convalescent COVID-19. The sequenced sample consisted of peripheral blood. The CDR3 region is CASSPQDWPSYEQYF. In nucleotides, the CDR3 is TGTGCCAGCTCACCACAAGACTGGCCCTCCTACGAGCAGTACTTC.